The T cell receptor (beta chain) under discussion was sequenced for a study of T cell responses to AZD1222 COVID-19 vaccine. Study-wide background: Combined were second doses at about 4 or about 12 weeks.

A remark on this clone: Its antigen remains unidentified.

V was clipped by 5 bases and J by 8 bases, with 13 bases between them. Germline assignment: CDR1 SQVTM and CDR2 ANQGSEA. This CDR3 has 12 amino acids. TCRdb's table, derived via immunoSEQ multiplex PCR, lists solely in-frame clones and lacks some. The sample holds roughly 130,000 clones, over 90% seen once. Study outcomes and limitations: Vaccine-associated CD4 TCRs ranged over spike, dominating at 160-218 and 743-854.

The chain joins TRBV29-1 to TRBJ1-5; D is unclear. The material sequenced was peripheral blood, taken on day 0 of AZD1222 vaccination. The clonotype comes from an adult in good health. Written as DNA, the CDR3 is TGCAGCGTTTTGGACGGTGGAGAGCCCCAGCATTTT. This sequence encodes CSVLDGGEPQHF.